This T cell receptor beta chain was documented in a study of T cells after yellow fever vaccination. Study results and limitations: Weaker overall was a secondary response that nonetheless peaked faster, on day 5 versus 15. After the booster, 96% of CD4 and about nine tenths of CD8 primary-response clones were re-detected. A small share of clonotypes appeared in both CD4 and CD8 compartments.

Template switching with 5'RACE generated the TCR cDNA and added a universal primer site and UMIs. TCRdb re-analysed the 5' RACE reads in MiXCR, keeping a single row per CDR3 protein. The repertoire holds approximately 600,000 distinct CDR3 sequences, with approximately 13% as singletons. A word on this clonotype: Its antigen is not known.

Material: PBMCs, obtained on the day of the yellow fever booster vaccination. The TCR sequence derives from a man under 40 who received the YFV17D yellow fever vaccine.

Here the CDR3 reads CASSPQDIGTGQPQHF. Written as DNA, the CDR3 is TGTGCCAGCTCACCACAGGACATCGGGACAGGTCAGCCCCAGCATTTT. The chain combines TRBV18 with TRBJ1-5, with 8 bases fitting TRBD1. The V gene's germline CDR1 is KGHSH and CDR2 LQKENI. V dropped 1 base and J dropped 6; count of bases not matched to a gene: 8. The CDR3 has 16 amino acids.